A selection of T cell receptor beta chains follows, all from one sample in a study of cytomegalovirus exposure and HLA in healthy donors. Clones were sequenced by immunoSEQ multiplex PCR, and TCRdb holds only the in-frame ones, with some missing. The repertoire consists of some 140,000 clones, with about 9.2% occurring once and the leading ten covering roughly 6.4%. Material: PBMCs. Source of these receptors: a woman aged 35 to 49 in good health and CMV-seropositive. The CDR3 runs from the conserved cysteine through the conserved F or W. Fields, in order: V gene, J gene, clone size, D gene, CDR3 DNA, CDR3 protein. A D gene is named only where the DNA matches it firmly. Not every row has a clone size; where given, it reads once, few, many or a size class.

v_gene: TRBV5-1
j_gene: TRBJ1-3
abundance: NA
d_gene: NA
CDR3nt: TGCGCCAGCAGAAAGGACAACTCTGGAAACACCATATATTTT
CDR3aa: CASRKDNSGNTIYF

v_gene: TRBV9
j_gene: TRBJ1-3
abundance: NA
d_gene: NA
CDR3nt: TGTGCCAGCAGCGTAGGAGGGAGCTCTGGAAACACCATATATTTT
CDR3aa: CASSVGGSSGNTIYF

v_gene: TRBV6-6
j_gene: TRBJ2-7
abundance: NA
d_gene: NA
CDR3nt: TGTGCCAGCAGTTACTCGGCCAGCTTGACTCCTCCAGAGCAGTACTTC
CDR3aa: CASSYSASLTPPEQYF

v_gene: TRBV7-2
j_gene: TRBJ1-1
abundance: few
d_gene: NA
CDR3nt: TGTGCCAGCAGCTTGGGGAGTGAAGCTTTCTTT
CDR3aa: CASSLGSEAFF

v_gene: TRBV4-2
j_gene: TRBJ2-1
abundance: few
d_gene: NA
CDR3nt: TGTGCCAGCAGCCAAGATGACGACTGGCTCCTTCCCGGGAGCTCCTACAATGAGCAGTTCTTC
CDR3aa: CASSQDDDWLLPGSSYNEQFF

v_gene: TRBV5-1
j_gene: TRBJ2-7
abundance: few
d_gene: NA
CDR3nt: TGCGCCAGCAGCGCGGGGATTGGGGATTGGGGGGTAGACAGGGCAGTTCGGGAGCAGTACTTC
CDR3aa: CASSAGIGDWGVDRAVREQYF

v_gene: TRBV4-1
j_gene: TRBJ2-7
abundance: few
d_gene: NA
CDR3nt: TGCGCCAGCAGCCAAGCGGACAGTTCCTACGAGCAGTACTTC
CDR3aa: CASSQADSSYEQYF

v_gene: TRBV7-9
j_gene: TRBJ2-1
abundance: NA
d_gene: NA
CDR3nt: TGTGCCAGCAGCTTATTCGCGGGGGCACTCAATGAGCAGTTCTTC
CDR3aa: CASSLFAGALNEQFF

v_gene: TRBV6-5
j_gene: TRBJ2-3
abundance: NA
d_gene: TRBD2
CDR3nt: TGTGCCAGCAGTTACCAATCGGGGGGGGTCACAGATACGCAGTATTTT
CDR3aa: CASSYQSGGVTDTQYF

v_gene: TRBV15
j_gene: TRBJ1-2
abundance: few
d_gene: NA
CDR3nt: TGTGCCACCAGCAGAGATCATTTGTCCAGGGCTAACTATGGCTACACCTTC
CDR3aa: CATSRDHLSRANYGYTF

v_gene: TRBV7-8
j_gene: TRBJ2-7
abundance: NA
d_gene: TRBD1
CDR3nt: TGTGCCAGCAGCTTAGAACAGGGGGCCACCTACGAGCAGTACTTC
CDR3aa: CASSLEQGATYEQYF

v_gene: TRBV5-1
j_gene: TRBJ1-6
abundance: few
d_gene: NA
CDR3nt: TGCGCCAGCAGGGAGACAGGTGTTCCTACTCTCCACTTT
CDR3aa: CASRETGVPTLHF

v_gene: TRBV6-1
j_gene: TRBJ2-5
abundance: NA
d_gene: TRBD2
CDR3nt: TGTGCCAGCAGTTTTCTAGCGGGGGGCCAAGAGACCCAGTACTTC
CDR3aa: CASSFLAGGQETQYF

v_gene: TRBV10-3
j_gene: TRBJ2-2
abundance: few
d_gene: NA
CDR3nt: TGTGCCATCAGTGAGGGACTCCCTCACGGGGAGCTGTTTTTT
CDR3aa: CAISEGLPHGELFF

v_gene: TRBV6-1
j_gene: TRBJ1-1
abundance: NA
d_gene: NA
CDR3nt: TGTGCCAGCAGTGTCCTCTCGAGCGCAGCAGAGAACACTGAAGCTTTCTTT
CDR3aa: CASSVLSSAAENTEAFF

v_gene: TRBV7-9
j_gene: TRBJ1-1
abundance: few
d_gene: NA
CDR3nt: TGTGCCAGCAGCCTTAGCGGACGTCCCCCGGAGGCTTTCTTT
CDR3aa: CASSLSGRPPEAFF

v_gene: TRBV11-1
j_gene: TRBJ2-7
abundance: few
d_gene: TRBD1
CDR3nt: TGTGCCAGCAGCCTGGAGACAGGGCCGCAGTACTTC
CDR3aa: CASSLETGPQYF

v_gene: TRBV7-6
j_gene: TRBJ2-2
abundance: NA
d_gene: TRBD1
CDR3nt: TGTGCCAGCAGCCATGACAGGGGGCGCACCACCGGGGAGCTGTTTTTT
CDR3aa: CASSHDRGRTTGELFF

v_gene: TRBV5-1
j_gene: TRBJ2-1
abundance: NA
d_gene: NA
CDR3nt: TGCGCCAGCAGCTTGGTATTGTTGGGGGGTCGTGGGGAGCAGTTCTTC
CDR3aa: CASSLVLLGGRGEQFF

v_gene: TRBV6-5
j_gene: TRBJ1-3
abundance: few
d_gene: NA
CDR3nt: TGTGCCAGCGGAACCGGCGGGGGTAATGGAAACACCATATATTTT
CDR3aa: CASGTGGGNGNTIYF